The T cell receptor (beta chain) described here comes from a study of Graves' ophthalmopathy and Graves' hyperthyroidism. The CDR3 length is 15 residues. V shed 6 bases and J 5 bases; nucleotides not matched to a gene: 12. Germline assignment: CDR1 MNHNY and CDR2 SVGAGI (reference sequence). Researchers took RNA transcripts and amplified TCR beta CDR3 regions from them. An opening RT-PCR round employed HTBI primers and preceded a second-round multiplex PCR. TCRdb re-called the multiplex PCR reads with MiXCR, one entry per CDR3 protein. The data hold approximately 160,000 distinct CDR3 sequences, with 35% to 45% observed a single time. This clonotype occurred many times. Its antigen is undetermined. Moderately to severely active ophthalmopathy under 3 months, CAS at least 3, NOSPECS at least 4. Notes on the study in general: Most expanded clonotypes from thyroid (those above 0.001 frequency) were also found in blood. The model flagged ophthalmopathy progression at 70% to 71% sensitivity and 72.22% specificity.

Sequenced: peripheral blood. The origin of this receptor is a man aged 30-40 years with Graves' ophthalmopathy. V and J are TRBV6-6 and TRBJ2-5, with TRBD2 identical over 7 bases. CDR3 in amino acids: CASSSSGLVLETQYF. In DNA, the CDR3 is TGTGCCAGCAGCTCTTCCGGACTAGTGTTGGAGACCCAGTACTTC.